This passage covers 29 T cell receptor beta chains from one sample sequenced in a study of T cell changes during pregnancy in multiple sclerosis. The protocol was immunoSEQ multiplex PCR, while the TCRdb copy is restricted to in-frame clones and leaves out a portion. Of tens of thousands of clones detected, around 90% appear once; the ten largest clones hold over 7.5%. Sample: peripheral blood, taken after pregnancy. The receptors were gathered from a female donor in good health, enrolled as a control in a pregnancy study.

V usage is TRBV6-5 and J usage is TRBJ2-2; 7 bases match TRBD1. With V trimmed by 8 bases and J by 2 bases, 5 bases remained unmatched. From germline, CDR1 is MNHEY and CDR2 SVGAGI. There are 14 residues in the CDR3. The CDR3 loop reads CASARQGNTGELFF. DNA of the CDR3: TGTGCCAGCGCGAGACAGGGCAACACCGGGGAGCTGTTTTTT.

The chain is built from TRBV6-1 and TRBJ1-2; TRBD1 matches 7 bases. Germline lookup yields CDR1 MNHNS and CDR2 SASEGT. This CDR3 has 14 amino acids. V shed 2 bases and J 7 bases; nucleotides not matched to a gene: 7. The CDR3 loop is CASSEIGQGGGYTF. The CDR3 DNA reads as TGTGCCAGCAGTGAAATTGGGCAGGGGGGTGGCTACACCTTC.

The chain employs TRBV15 and TRBJ2-2, with D possibly being TRBD1 (6 bases). The CDR3 runs to 17 residues. The V gene's germline CDR1 is LNHNV and CDR2 YYDKDF (reference sequence). V was clipped by 0 bases and J by 6 bases, with 17 bases between them. As DNA, the CDR3 is TGTGCCACCAGCAGAGATTTGGGGACATCTCTCCCCGGGGAGCTGTTTTTT. Translation gives CATSRDLGTSLPGELFF.

The CDR3 sequence: CASSPASALRYNEQFF. Here the CDR3 DNA reads TGCGCCAGCAGCCCCGCTAGCGCCCTAAGGTACAATGAGCAGTTCTTC. The chain couples TRBV5-1 to TRBJ2-1; D possibly corresponds to TRBD2 (6 bases). Per germline, CDR1 SGHRS and CDR2 YFSETQ. Trimming left V 4 bases short and J 4 bases short, with 18 bases between. This CDR3 has 16 residues.

The chain is built from TRBV11-2 and TRBJ2-7, with 9 bases lining up with TRBD2. Germline CDR1 reads SGHAT; CDR2 reads FQNNGV. V lost 1 base to trimming and J lost 2 bases; unmatched junction nucleotides: 3. This CDR3 contains 15 residues. The CDR3 DNA is TGTGCCAGCAGCTTAGGGCGGGGGGGAACCTACGAGCAGTACTTC. Its translation: CASSLGRGGTYEQYF.

The V gene is TRBV27, the J gene TRBJ2-6, with 11 bases matching TRBD1. Germline CDR1 is MNHEY and CDR2 is SMNVEV (reference sequence). There are 16 residues in the CDR3. V dropped 6 bases and J dropped 0; count of bases not matched to a gene: 1. The CDR3 region has the DNA TGTGCCAGCAGCGGGACAGGGGGCTCTGGGGCCAACGTCCTGACTTTC. It codes for CASSGTGGSGANVLTF.

This chain connects TRBV6-1 to TRBJ2-1; D is unresolved. The CDR3 is made up of 13 amino acids. Trimming took 2 bases from V and 4 from J, leaving 6 bases between them. Looked up from germline, CDR1 is MNHNS and CDR2 is SASEGT. The CDR3 is CASSEQVYNEQFF. The CDR3 DNA is TGTGCCAGCAGTGAACAGGTATACAATGAGCAGTTCTTC.

This sequence joins TRBV2 and TRBJ1-6, with D possibly matching TRBD1 (6 bases). The V gene lost 2 bases and the J gene lost 12 bases, with 14 bases spanning the gap. The V gene's germline CDR1 is SNHLY and CDR2 FYNNEI. CDR3 length: 14 residues. As DNA, the CDR3 is TGTGCCAGCAGTGAATCCGTCCCCAGGGGACCCCTCCACTTT. Its translation is CASSESVPRGPLHF.

The rearrangement links TRBV6-5 to TRBJ1-2; 7 bases fit TRBD1. J gave up 5 bases and V 2 bases, and 2 bases lay outside the gene matches. From germline, CDR1 is MNHEY and CDR2 SVGAGI. The CDR3 consists of 13 residues. CDR3 coding DNA: TGTGCCAGCAGTTACAGGGACAGATATGGCTACACCTTC. The encoded protein is CASSYRDRYGYTF.

The chain has TRBV15 and TRBJ2-2, with D tentatively TRBD1 (6 bases). The CDR3 extends over 14 amino acids. The ends were cut back, 3 bases at V and 2 bases at J, with 7 bases in the middle. Germline assignment: CDR1 LNHNV and CDR2 YYDKDF (reference sequence). As DNA, the CDR3 is TGTGCCACCAGCAGGGGGGCCAACACCGGGGAGCTGTTTTTT. Translated, it gives CATSRGANTGELFF.

The rearrangement links TRBV29-1 to TRBJ2-1; possible D gene TRBD1, 6 bases. The germline CDR1 and CDR2 sequences are SQVTM and ANQGSEA. V was trimmed by 4 bases and J by 4 bases, leaving 14 bases between them. This CDR3 spans 14 amino acids. CDR3 in DNA: TGCAGCGTTGGGGGGCAGGGGCCATACAATGAGCAGTTCTTC. Protein: CSVGGQGPYNEQFF.

The genes are TRBV30 and TRBJ2-1; 13 bases are shared with TRBD2. The J segment lost 6 bases and the V segment lost 5 bases, leaving 7 bases of the junction unmatched. CDR3 length: 15 residues. Germline-derived CDR1 and CDR2 are GTSNPN and SVGIG (reference sequence). CDR3: CAWQLAGGPGNEQFF. The CDR3 region has the DNA TGTGCCTGGCAACTAGCGGGAGGGCCAGGCAATGAGCAGTTCTTC.

The gene calls are TRBV7-9 and TRBJ1-3; D may be TRBD1 (5 bases). There are 15 residues in the CDR3. The V end was cut by 4 bases, the J end by 8 bases, with 18 bases between. Germline-derived CDR1 and CDR2 are SEHNR and FQNEAQ (reference sequence). CDR3 sequence reads: CASSWETEEGYTIYF. CDR3 sequence (DNA): TGTGCCAGCAGCTGGGAGACTGAGGAGGGGTACACCATATATTTT.

The chain employs TRBV5-1 and TRBJ2-5; D gene uncertain. Trimming removed 2 bases from V and 2 bases from J, with 10 bases in between. The CDR3 runs to 14 residues. Germline CDR1 and CDR2: SGHRS and YFSETQ. For the CDR3, the DNA is TGCGCCAGCAGCTTCTCGGGTGTTCAAGAGACCCAGTACTTC. Amino acid sequence: CASSFSGVQETQYF. The variable domain in full, completed from reference TRBV5-1 and TRBJ2-5, reads KAGVTQTPRYLIKTRGQQVTLSCSPISGHRSVSWYQQTPGQGLQFLFEYFSETQRNKGNFPGRFSGRQFSNSRSEMNVSTLELGDSALYLCASSFSGVQETQYFGPGTRLLVL.

This rearrangement joins TRBV6-1 to TRBJ1-1; 9 positions match TRBD1. This CDR3 has 13 residues. V was clipped by 11 bases and J by 3 bases; unmatched bases: 7. Germline values: CDR1 MNHNS, CDR2 SASEGT. DNA for the CDR3: TGTGCCGCATACAGGGGGCCGGACACTGAAGCTTTCTTT. This encodes CAAYRGPDTEAFF.

J is TRBJ1-2 and V is TRBV5-6; a weak D match, TRBD1 (5 bases). The CDR3 has 15 residues. V lost 3 bases and J lost 4, with 16 bases in between. From germline, CDR1 is SGHDT and CDR2 YYEEEE. CDR3 sequence reads: CASSWGTQRGYGYTF. The DNA for the CDR3 is TGTGCCAGCAGCTGGGGAACCCAAAGGGGCTATGGCTACACCTTC.

The chain has TRBV5-1 and TRBJ2-3; the match to TRBD2 covers 7 bases. Trimming took 0 bases from V and 6 from J; bases not matched to a gene: 16. The CDR3 loop spans 18 amino acids. Germline CDR1 is SGHRS and CDR2 is YFSETQ. The CDR3: CASSLGSPAGRGRDTQYF. The CDR3 bases are TGCGCCAGCAGCTTGGGAAGCCCGGCGGGGAGGGGTAGGGATACGCAGTATTTT.

The V call is TRBV4-2, the J call TRBJ2-1, with 16 bases identical to TRBD2. The junction had 5 bases not matched to a gene; V was cut back by 0 bases and J by 6 bases. The CDR3 runs 18 residues. Germline lookup yields CDR1 LGHNA and CDR2 YNFKEQ. This CDR3 reads CASSQDWGTSGRANEQFF. In nucleotides, the CDR3 is TGTGCCAGCAGCCAAGATTGGGGGACTAGCGGGAGGGCCAATGAGCAGTTCTTC.

V is TRBV10-2 and J is TRBJ2-3; perhaps TRBD2 as D (6 bases). The CDR3 contains 14 residues. Germline V gives CDR1 WSHSY, CDR2 SAAADI. Trimming left V 6 bases short and J 4 bases short, with 14 bases between. The CDR3 DNA reads as TGCGCCAGCAGAGCGGACGGGGGTGCAGATACGCAGTATTTT. Protein: CASRADGGADTQYF.

V is TRBV7-2 and J is TRBJ2-1; tentative D call: TRBD2 (6 bases). The germline CDR1 and CDR2 sequences are SGHTA and FQGNSA. V was clipped by 2 bases and J by 9 bases, with 17 bases between them. CDR3 size: 15 residues. CDR3 amino acids: CASSLIAGPTPEQFF. The CDR3 DNA reads TGTGCCAGCAGCTTAATCGCGGGACCCACTCCTGAGCAGTTCTTC.

There are a few counts of this clone. The J gene is TRBJ1-1, the V gene TRBV19, with D perhaps TRBD1 (6 bases). V lost 6 bases, J lost 1 base, and 15 bases lay in between. The CDR3 spans 15 residues. The V gene's germline CDR1 is LNHDA and CDR2 SQIVND (reference sequence). This CDR3 is CASRRGGTSNTEAFF. As DNA, the CDR3 is TGTGCCAGTAGAAGGGGGGGCACCTCGAACACTGAAGCTTTCTTT.

The rearrangement links TRBV7-9 to TRBJ1-3, with unresolved D. The CDR3 loop spans 15 amino acids. The ends were cut back, 4 bases at V and 4 bases at J, with 14 bases in the middle. The germline gives CDR1 SEHNR, CDR2 FQNEAQ (reference sequence). The CDR3 sequence is CASSSASRAGNTIYF. The CDR3 bases are TGTGCCAGCAGCTCCGCGTCGAGGGCAGGAAACACCATATATTTT.

The chain links TRBV2 to TRBJ1-2; D is perhaps TRBD1 (6 bases). V shed 11 bases and J shed 4 bases, with 14 bases lying between them. This CDR3 spans 12 amino acids. The germline CDR1 and CDR2 sequences are SNHLY and FYNNEI. CDR3 coding DNA: TGTGCCGGTAACCCACAGGGCTATGGCTACACCTTC. It specifies CAGNPQGYGYTF. The full variable domain, with the rest looked up from reference TRBV2 and TRBJ1-2, is EPEVTQTPSHQVTQMGQEVILRCVPISNHLYFYWYRQILGQKVEFLVSFYNNEISEKSEIFDDQFSVERPDGSNFTLKIRSTKLEDSAMYFCAGNPQGYGYTFGSGTRLTVV.

The chain has TRBV5-6 and TRBJ2-7, with 13 bases lining up with TRBD2. The CDR3 spans 18 residues. Germline CDR1 and CDR2: SGHDT and YYEEEE. Germline trimming cut 4 bases from V and 5 bases from J; bases unmatched to any gene: 15. The chain's CDR3 is CASSLTQGSGLAGNEQYF. DNA of the CDR3: TGTGCCAGCAGCCTAACACAGGGATCGGGACTAGCGGGGAACGAGCAGTACTTC.

The CDR3 DNA is TGTGCCAGTAGTATAGACGCAGGGGGATTTAGAAACACCGGGGAGCTGTTTTTT. Translation: CASSIDAGGFRNTGELFF. The rearrangement links TRBV19 to TRBJ2-2, with 7 bases matching TRBD1. V shed 0 bases, J shed 2 bases, and the junction held 9 bases outside the gene matches. The CDR3 consists of 18 residues. Germline assignment: CDR1 LNHDA and CDR2 SQIVND (reference sequence). Variable domain in full (rest from reference TRBV19 and TRBJ2-2): DGGITQSPKYLFRKEGQNVTLSCEQNLNHDAMYWYRQDPGQGLRLIYYSQIVNDFQKGDIAEGYSVSREKKESFPLTVTSAQKNPTAFYLCASSIDAGGFRNTGELFFGEGSRLTVL.

Only one count was recorded for this clone. This chain uses TRBV11-2 with TRBJ1-4, with 10 bases lining up with TRBD1. The J segment lost 2 bases and the V segment lost 5 bases, leaving 5 bases of the junction unmatched. The CDR3 totals 16 residues. Germline CDR1 is SGHAT and CDR2 is FQNNGV. DNA for the CDR3: TGTGCCAGCAGCCGGGGACAGGGGACCACTAATGAAAAACTGTTTTTT. It specifies CASSRGQGTTNEKLFF. Supplemented by reference TRBV11-2 and TRBJ1-4, the full variable domain reads EAGVAQSPRYKIIEKRQSVAFWCNPISGHATLYWYQQILGQGPKLLIQFQNNGVVDDSQLPKDRFSAERLKGVDSTLKIQPAKLEDSAVYLCASSRGQGTTNEKLFFGSGTQLSVL.

V gene TRBV7-8 combines with J gene TRBJ2-4; possibly TRBD1 for D (5 bases). Germline V lookup: CDR1 SGHVS, CDR2 FQNEAQ. Trimming pared 2 bases from V and 0 bases from J, leaving 14 bases between. The CDR3 sequence is 17 residues long. CDR3: CASSLSTGGLAKNIQYF. DNA for the CDR3: TGTGCCAGCAGCTTATCAACAGGTGGCTTAGCCAAAAACATTCAGTACTTC. Together with reference TRBV7-8 and TRBJ2-4, the CDR3 gives the full variable domain: GAGVSQSPRYKVAKRGQDVALRCDPISGHVSLFWYQQALGQGPEFLTYFQNEAQLDKSGLPSDRFFAERPEGSVSTLKIQRTQQEDSAVYLCASSLSTGGLAKNIQYFGAGTRLSVL.

The chain links TRBV15 to TRBJ2-5, with 10 positions matching TRBD2. Germline V gives CDR1 LNHNV, CDR2 YYDKDF (reference sequence). V lost 4 bases and J lost 4; bases outside the gene matches: 9. The CDR3 runs 16 residues. The CDR3 nucleotides read TGTGCCACCAGCAACCTAGCGGGAGCTATTGGAGAGACCCAGTACTTC. It encodes CATSNLAGAIGETQYF. The full variable domain, its missing parts supplied by reference TRBV15 and TRBJ2-5, is DAMVIQNPRYQVTQFGKPVTLSCSQTLNHNVMYWYQQKSSQAPKLLFHYYDKDFNNEADTPDNFQSRRPNTSFCFLDIRSPGLGDTAMYLCATSNLAGAIGETQYFGPGTRLLVL.

The rearrangement uses TRBV2 and TRBJ1-1; TRBD1 might be the D (6 bases). V was trimmed by 0 bases and J by 3 bases, leaving 17 bases between them. The CDR3 covers 17 residues. Germline V gene sequence: CDR1 SNHLY, CDR2 FYNNEI. CDR3 residues: CASSEALEQGMDTEAFF. The CDR3, as DNA: TGTGCCAGCAGTGAAGCGCTTGAACAGGGTATGGACACTGAAGCTTTCTTT.